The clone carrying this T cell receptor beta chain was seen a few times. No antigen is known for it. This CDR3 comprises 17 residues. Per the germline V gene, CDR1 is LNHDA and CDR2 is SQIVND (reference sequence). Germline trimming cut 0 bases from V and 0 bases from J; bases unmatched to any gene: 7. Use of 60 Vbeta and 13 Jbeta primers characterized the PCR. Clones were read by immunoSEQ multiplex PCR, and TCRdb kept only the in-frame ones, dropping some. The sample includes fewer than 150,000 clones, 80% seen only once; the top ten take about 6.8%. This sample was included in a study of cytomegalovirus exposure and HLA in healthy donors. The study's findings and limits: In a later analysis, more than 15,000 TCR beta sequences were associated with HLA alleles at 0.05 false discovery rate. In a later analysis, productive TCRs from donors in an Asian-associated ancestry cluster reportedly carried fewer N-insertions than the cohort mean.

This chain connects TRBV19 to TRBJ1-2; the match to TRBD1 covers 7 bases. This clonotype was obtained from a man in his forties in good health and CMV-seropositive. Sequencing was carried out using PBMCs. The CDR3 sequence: CASSIDGTVTSNYGYTF. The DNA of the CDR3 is TGTGCCAGTAGTATAGATGGGACAGTGACCTCTAACTATGGCTACACCTTC.